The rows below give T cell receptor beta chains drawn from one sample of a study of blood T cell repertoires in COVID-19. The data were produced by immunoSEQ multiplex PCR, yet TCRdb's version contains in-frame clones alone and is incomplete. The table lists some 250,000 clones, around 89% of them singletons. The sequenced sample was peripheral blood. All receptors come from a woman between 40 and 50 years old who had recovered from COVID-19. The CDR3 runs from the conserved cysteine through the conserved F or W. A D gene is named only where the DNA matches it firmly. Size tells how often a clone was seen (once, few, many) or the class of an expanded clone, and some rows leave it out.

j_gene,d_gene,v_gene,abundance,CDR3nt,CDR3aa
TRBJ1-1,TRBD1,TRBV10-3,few,TGTGCCATCAGCCCGGGACAGGGTGGGGGAACTGAAGCTTTCTTT,CAISPGQGGGTEAFF
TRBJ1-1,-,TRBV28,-,TGTGCCAGCAGTCCCCGCGGGGTCGGGGTCCCTGAAGCTTTCTTT,CASSPRGVGVPEAFF
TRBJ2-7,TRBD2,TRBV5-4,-,TGTGCCAGCAGCCCCGGGACTAGCGGGAGAGGGGAGCAGTACTTC,CASSPGTSGRGEQYF
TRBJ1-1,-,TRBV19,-,TGTGCCAGTAGCCCGGACAGAAACTCGAACACTGAAGCTTTCTTT,CASSPDRNSNTEAFF
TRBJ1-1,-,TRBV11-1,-,TGTGCCAGCAGCCCTCAGACAGTCAGGAACACTGAAGCTTTCTTT,CASSPQTVRNTEAFF
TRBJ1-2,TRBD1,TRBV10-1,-,TGCGCCAGCAGTCGAGCCCGGACAGGGGGGATTGATGGCTACACCTTC,CASSRARTGGIDGYTF
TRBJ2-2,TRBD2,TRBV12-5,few,TGTGCTAGTGGTTTGGGCGGGAGGACCGGGGAGCTGTTTTTT,CASGLGGRTGELFF
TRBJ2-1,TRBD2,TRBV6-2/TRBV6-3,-,TGTGCCAGCAGCACACATAGCGGGAACGGGGACAATGAGCAGTTCTTC,CASSTHSGNGDNEQFF
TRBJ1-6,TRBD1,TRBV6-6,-,TGTGCCAGCAGTACAGGGGATAATTCACCCCTCCACTTT,CASSTGDNSPLHF
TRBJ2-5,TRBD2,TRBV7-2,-,TGTGCCAGCAGCCCCACTAGCGTGGGTGGGACCCAGTACTTC,CASSPTSVGGTQYF
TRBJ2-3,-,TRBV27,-,TGTGCCAGCAGCCCCTTGAGGACTAGGGGGGCAGATACGCAGTATTTT,CASSPLRTRGADTQYF